This record covers a single TCR beta chain. The antigen is not known. CTLA-4 blockade using ipilimumab, together with focal radiation, was received by patients with chemo-refractory metastatic non-small-cell lung cancer. The data originate from a study of radiotherapy plus CTLA-4 blockade in lung cancer. Study in general: Of all patients, around 20% responded objectively and about 30% showed disease control. Regarding the study as a whole: There was expansion of tumor-derived TCR clones in blood after radiotherapy plus ipilimumab. Early blood T cell clone dynamics, with interferon-beta, were reported to best predict response.

Trimming shortened V by 4 bases and J by 5 bases, and 15 bases separated the two germline ends. CDR1 and CDR2 from the germline V gene are SGHNT and YYREEE (reference sequence). This CDR3 comprises 14 residues. The table came from immunoSEQ multiplex PCR; TCRdb's copy has only in-frame clones and leaves some out. Among some 73,000 clones, 84% were seen once, and the ten largest hold 0.65% to 0.85%. This receptor was identified in a human donor with non-small cell lung cancer who had stable disease on radiotherapy plus ipilimumab. This chain links TRBV5-4 with TRBJ1-1; possibly TRBD1 for D (5 bases). This sample comprised peripheral blood, obtained from a patient treated with radiotherapy plus ipilimumab. The CDR3 region has the DNA TGTGCCAGCAGCGCCCGGGGGGGGGTTACTGAAGCTTTCTTT. The encoded protein is CASSARGGVTEAFF.